The T cell receptor (beta chain) described here comes from a study of blood T cell repertoires in COVID-19 (dated by TCRdb to 2020 to 2022). For the study in its entirety: Collaborator samples came from the United States, Italy and Spain and covered acute and convalescent phases of COVID-19. The repertoires were made available in a free public database intended to serve as a resource for research on the immune response to SARS-CoV-2. A de-identified subject ID, COVID-19 status, age in years and sex were almost always included in the sample metadata. HLA class I and class II types, where available, came from metadata supplied by the sample provider rather than from assay-based typing. The samples were drawn from two sources: the first 160 participants of the ongoing ImmuneRACE study, and fewer than 1,500 subjects contributed by 6 global collaborators. The material from the prospective study consisted of cDNA or gDNA derived from T cells, B-cell-depleted T cells, or PBMCs. Subjects who had been exposed to COVID-19, were actively infected with it, or had recovered from it provided the deeply sampled blood TCRbeta repertoires that made up the dataset.

The immunoSEQ Assay, a bias-controlled multiplex PCR, was used to amplify TCRbeta CDR3 regions from genomic DNA. The paper's data handling went like this. Nucleated cell counts per sample were estimated from amplification of reference gene primers within the assay. To quantify the absolute abundance of each unique TCRbeta CDR3 rearrangement, sequence reads were collapsed and filtered. For each sample, productive Simpson clonality was calculated as the square root of Simpson's diversity index across productive rearrangements. The source is immuneACCESS, and TCRdb retained only in-frame sequences with V and J called. Part of the clones is not carried over; for the studies checked, unresolved V genes explain less than half of this, and the remainder is unexplained. V and J calls and clone size are those listed in that table; D and trimming were worked out from the DNA. The sample records hundreds of thousands of clones, about 87% of which are singletons. 8% to 9% of the sample is held by the ten biggest clonotypes.

Enrolling through a virtual design, the prospective study's participants ranged in age from roughly 18 to 95 years and lived across 20 to 25 United States geographic areas. Cohort assignment in the prospective study relied on participant-reported clinical history from a screening survey and a study questionnaire. For ImmuneRACE Cohort 3, a participant was defined as recovered based on two consecutive negative NP/OP PCR tests, clearance by a healthcare professional, or resolution of symptoms. Each participant in the prospective study had whole blood, serum and a nasopharyngeal or oropharyngeal swab collected by mobile phlebotomists. Over an approximately 2-month period, participants in the prospective study had the option of providing additional blood draws and questionnaires. Before DNA extraction, blood samples from the prospective study were shipped at room temperature or frozen. Worth noting for this clone: There is no known antigen for this receptor. One base away there is no much larger clone; base qualities are not given.

What the work shows at the level of the full study, not this receptor alone: The quantity of clinical and demographic metadata differed by source and by participant and was supplied without curation.

Taken from cysteine to phenylalanine, the CDR3 has 13 residues. CDR3 DNA is the only sequence kept; it has 39 bases, read in frame from the first base. V ends up 4 bases short and J 6 bases short, with an unmatched junction base count of 3. Sample: PBMCs or T cells enriched from blood (not recorded which). This TCR was sampled from a woman aged 18-29 years who had recovered from COVID-19. The chain employs TRBV12-3 or TRBV12-4 and TRBJ1-2; 9 bases in the junction line up with TRBD1. The CDR3 region: CASSSDRGNGYTF. The bases read TGTGCCAGCAGTTCGGACAGGGGAAATGGCTACACCTTC.